This T cell receptor (beta chain) is drawn from a study of T-cell memory formation after mild COVID-19. The wider study: Largely, the TCR clusters proved donor specific. Study findings and constraints: Pre-infection memory held some responding clones, suggesting pre-existing cross-reactive T cells responded. The CD4+ clones that contracted clustered mainly within CM and EM, and the CD8+ clones concentrated in EMRA.

Notes on this clonotype: The antigen is unknown.

The TCR alpha and TCR beta cDNA libraries, bearing sample barcodes and UMIs, were generated by 5'RACE using constant-segment primers. TCRdb ran MiXCR on the 5' RACE reads and lists one entry per CDR3 protein. This repertoire shows around 200,000 distinct CDR3 sequences, roughly 10% found once; its top ten account for about 3.8%. The germline V gene has CDR1 SGHTA and CDR2 FQGNSA. The CDR3 has 16 amino acids. J was trimmed by 6 bases and V by 4 bases; bases with no gene match: 10. This clonotype was obtained from a man younger than 35 who had mild COVID-19 (a few samples of this study predate the infection). Cell type and time point are not known. The specimen sequenced was PBMCs or a T cell subset sorted from them (not recorded which). This sequence joins TRBV7-2 and TRBJ2-1; the match to TRBD2 covers 9 bases. The CDR3 loop reads CASSSRGRGGINEQFF. CDR3 DNA: TGTGCCAGCAGCTCCCGCGGGCGGGGGGGCATCAATGAGCAGTTCTTC.